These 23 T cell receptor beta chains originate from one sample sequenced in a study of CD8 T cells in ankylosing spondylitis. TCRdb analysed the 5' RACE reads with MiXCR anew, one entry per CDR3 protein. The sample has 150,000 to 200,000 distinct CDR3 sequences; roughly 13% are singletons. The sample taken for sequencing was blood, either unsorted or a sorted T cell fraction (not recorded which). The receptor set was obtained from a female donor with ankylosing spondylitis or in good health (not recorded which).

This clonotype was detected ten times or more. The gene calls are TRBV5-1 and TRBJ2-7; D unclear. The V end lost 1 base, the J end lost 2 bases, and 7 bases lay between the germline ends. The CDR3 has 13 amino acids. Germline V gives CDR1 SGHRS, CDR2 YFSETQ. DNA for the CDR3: TGCGCCAGCAGCTTGTATCTGGCCTACGAGCAGTACTTC. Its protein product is CASSLYLAYEQYF.

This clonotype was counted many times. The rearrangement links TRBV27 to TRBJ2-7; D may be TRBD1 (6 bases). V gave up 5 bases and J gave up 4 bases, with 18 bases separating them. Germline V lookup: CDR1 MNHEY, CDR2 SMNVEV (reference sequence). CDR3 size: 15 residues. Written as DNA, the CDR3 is TGTGCCAGCAGTATACAGGGTGCCATGGGGTACGAGCAGTACTTC. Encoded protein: CASSIQGAMGYEQYF.

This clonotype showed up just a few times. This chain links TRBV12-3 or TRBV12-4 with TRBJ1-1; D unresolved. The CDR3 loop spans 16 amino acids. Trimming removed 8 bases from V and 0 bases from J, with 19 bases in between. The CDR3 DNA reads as TGTGCCAGCGATTACGTCCCCCGGATGATGAACACTGAAGCTTTCTTT. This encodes CASDYVPRMMNTEAFF.

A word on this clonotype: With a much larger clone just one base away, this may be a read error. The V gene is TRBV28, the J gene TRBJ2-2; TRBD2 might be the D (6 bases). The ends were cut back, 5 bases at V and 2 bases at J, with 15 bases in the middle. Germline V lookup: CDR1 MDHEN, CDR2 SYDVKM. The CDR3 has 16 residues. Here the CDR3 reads CASSPLTGVNTGELFF. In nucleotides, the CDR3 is TGTGCCAGCAGTCCTCTAACGGGAGTTAACACCGGGGAGCTGTTTTTT. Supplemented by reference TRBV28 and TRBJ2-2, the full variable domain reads DVKVTQSSRYLVKRTGEKVFLECVQDMDHENMFWYRQDPGLGLRLIYFSYDVKMKEKGDIPEGYSVSREKKERFSLILESASTNQTSMYLCASSPLTGVNTGELFFGEGSRLTVL.

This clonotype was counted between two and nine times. The CDR3 loop is CASSPFAGEYNEQFF. The CDR3 coding sequence is TGCGCCAGCAGCCCATTTGCGGGAGAGTACAATGAGCAGTTCTTC. J is TRBJ2-1 and V is TRBV5-1, with TRBD2 matching 7 bases. Trimming cost V 4 bases and J 4 bases; bases outside gene matches: 8. The CDR3 has 15 amino acids. Germline CDR1 and CDR2: SGHRS and YFSETQ. Filled out from reference TRBV5-1 and TRBJ2-1, the complete variable domain reads KAGVTQTPRYLIKTRGQQVTLSCSPISGHRSVSWYQQTPGQGLQFLFEYFSETQRNKGNFPGRFSGRQFSNSRSEMNVSTLELGDSALYLCASSPFAGEYNEQFFGPGTRLTVL.

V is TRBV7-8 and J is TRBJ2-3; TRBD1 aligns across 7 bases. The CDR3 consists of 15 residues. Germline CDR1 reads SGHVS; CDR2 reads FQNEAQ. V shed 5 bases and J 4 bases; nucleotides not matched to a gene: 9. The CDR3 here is CASSPTGFRADTQYF. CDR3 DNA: TGTGCCAGCAGCCCGACAGGGTTTCGGGCAGATACGCAGTATTTT.

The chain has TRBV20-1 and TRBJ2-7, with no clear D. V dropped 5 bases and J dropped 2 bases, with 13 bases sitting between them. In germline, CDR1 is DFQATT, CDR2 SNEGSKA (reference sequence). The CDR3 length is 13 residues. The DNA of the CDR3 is TGCAGTGCTCCCTACCTCCCCACCTACGAGCAGTACTTC. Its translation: CSAPYLPTYEQYF.

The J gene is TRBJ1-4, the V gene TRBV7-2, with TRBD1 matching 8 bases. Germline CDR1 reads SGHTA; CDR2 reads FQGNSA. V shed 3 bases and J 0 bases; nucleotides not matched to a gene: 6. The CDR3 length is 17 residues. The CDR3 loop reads CASSFGTGKATNEKLFF. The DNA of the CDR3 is TGTGCCAGCAGCTTCGGGACAGGAAAAGCAACTAATGAAAAACTGTTTTTT.

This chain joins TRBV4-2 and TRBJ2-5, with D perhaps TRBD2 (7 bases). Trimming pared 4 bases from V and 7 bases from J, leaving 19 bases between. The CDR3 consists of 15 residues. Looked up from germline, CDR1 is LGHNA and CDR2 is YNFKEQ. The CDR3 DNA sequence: TGTGCCAGCAGCCCAGGGACACCAAGGGGGGGGACCCAGTACTTC. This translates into CASSPGTPRGGTQYF.

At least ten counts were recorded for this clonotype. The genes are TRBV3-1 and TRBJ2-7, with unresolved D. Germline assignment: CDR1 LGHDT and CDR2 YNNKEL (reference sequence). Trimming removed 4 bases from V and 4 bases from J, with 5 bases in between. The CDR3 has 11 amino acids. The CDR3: CASSRYYEQYF. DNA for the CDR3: TGTGCCAGCAGCCGCTATTACGAGCAGTACTTC.

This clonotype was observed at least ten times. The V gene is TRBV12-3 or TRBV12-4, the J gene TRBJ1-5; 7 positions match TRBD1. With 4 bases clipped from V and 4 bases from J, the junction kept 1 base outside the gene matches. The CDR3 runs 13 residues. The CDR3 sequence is CASSSGQNQPQHF. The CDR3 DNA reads TGTGCCAGCAGTTCGGGACAGAATCAGCCCCAGCATTTT.

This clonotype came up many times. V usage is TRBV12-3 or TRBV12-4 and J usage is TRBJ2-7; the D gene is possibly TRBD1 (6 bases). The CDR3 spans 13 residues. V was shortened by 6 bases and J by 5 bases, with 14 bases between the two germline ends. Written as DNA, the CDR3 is TGTGCCAGCAGCCGACAGGTTGCCAACGAGCAGTACTTC. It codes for CASSRQVANEQYF.

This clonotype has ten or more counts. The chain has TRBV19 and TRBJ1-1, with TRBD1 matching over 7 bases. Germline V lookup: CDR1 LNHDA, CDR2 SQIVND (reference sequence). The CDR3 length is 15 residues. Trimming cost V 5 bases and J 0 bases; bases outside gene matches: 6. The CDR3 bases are TGTGCCAGTAGTCTCCAGGGGGGATTGAACACTGAAGCTTTCTTT. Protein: CASSLQGGLNTEAFF.

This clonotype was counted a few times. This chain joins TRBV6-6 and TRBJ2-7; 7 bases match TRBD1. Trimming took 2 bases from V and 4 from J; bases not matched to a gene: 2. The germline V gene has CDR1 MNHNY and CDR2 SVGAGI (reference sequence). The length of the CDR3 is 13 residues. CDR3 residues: CASSYLGQYEQYF. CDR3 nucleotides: TGTGCCAGCAGTTACCTGGGACAGTACGAGCAGTACTTC.

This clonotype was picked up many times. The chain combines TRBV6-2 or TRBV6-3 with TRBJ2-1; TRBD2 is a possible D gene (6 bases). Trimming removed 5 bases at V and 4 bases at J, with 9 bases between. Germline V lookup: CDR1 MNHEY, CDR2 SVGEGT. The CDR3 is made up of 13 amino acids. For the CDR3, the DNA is TGTGCCAGCAGTGCGGGGACTTACAATGAGCAGTTCTTC. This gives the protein CASSAGTYNEQFF.

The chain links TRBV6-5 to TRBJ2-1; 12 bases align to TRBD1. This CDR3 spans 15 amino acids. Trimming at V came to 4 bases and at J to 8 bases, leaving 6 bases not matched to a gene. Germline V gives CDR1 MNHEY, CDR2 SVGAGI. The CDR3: CASSWGGTGGHEQFF. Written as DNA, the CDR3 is TGTGCCAGCAGTTGGGGGGGGACAGGGGGCCATGAGCAGTTCTTC.

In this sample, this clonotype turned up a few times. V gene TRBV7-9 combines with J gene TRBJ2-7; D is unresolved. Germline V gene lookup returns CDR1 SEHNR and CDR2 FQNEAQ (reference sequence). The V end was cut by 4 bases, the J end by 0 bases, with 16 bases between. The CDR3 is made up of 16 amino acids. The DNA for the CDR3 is TGTGCCAGCAGCTCGAAGAGTAGTTCTCACTCCTACGAGCAGTACTTC. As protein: CASSSKSSSHSYEQYF. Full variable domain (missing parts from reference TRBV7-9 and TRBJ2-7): DTGVSQNPRHKITKRGQNVTFRCDPISEHNRLYWYRQTLGQGPEFLTYFQNEAQLEKSRLLSDRFSAERPKGSFSTLEIQRTEQGDSAMYLCASSSKSSSHSYEQYFGPGTRLTVT.

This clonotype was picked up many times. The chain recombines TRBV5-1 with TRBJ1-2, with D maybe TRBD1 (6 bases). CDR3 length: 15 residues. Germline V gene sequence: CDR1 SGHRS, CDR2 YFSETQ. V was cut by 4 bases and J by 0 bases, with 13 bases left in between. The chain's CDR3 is CASSGTRDTNYGYTF. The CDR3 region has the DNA TGCGCCAGCAGCGGCACCCGGGACACTAACTATGGCTACACCTTC. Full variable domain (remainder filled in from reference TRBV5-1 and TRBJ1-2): KAGVTQTPRYLIKTRGQQVTLSCSPISGHRSVSWYQQTPGQGLQFLFEYFSETQRNKGNFPGRFSGRQFSNSRSEMNVSTLELGDSALYLCASSGTRDTNYGYTFGSGTRLTVV.

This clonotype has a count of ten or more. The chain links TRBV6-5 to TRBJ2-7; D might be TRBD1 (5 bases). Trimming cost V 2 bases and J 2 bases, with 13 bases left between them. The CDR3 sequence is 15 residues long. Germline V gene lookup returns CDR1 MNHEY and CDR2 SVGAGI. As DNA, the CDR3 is TGTGCCAGCAGTTACGCTCTGGGGCAGGCCTACGAGCAGTACTTC. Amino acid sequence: CASSYALGQAYEQYF.

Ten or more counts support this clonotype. In DNA form, the CDR3 reads TGCAGTGCTAGAGGGGGACAGGGGTTGGCTAACTATGGCTACACCTTC. Protein sequence: CSARGGQGLANYGYTF. The chain couples TRBV20-1 to TRBJ1-2, with 10 bases identical to TRBD1. CDR3 length: 16 amino acids. V was pared by 1 base and J by 0 bases, with 5 bases of the junction left unmatched. Germline CDR1 DFQATT, CDR2 SNEGSKA (reference sequence).

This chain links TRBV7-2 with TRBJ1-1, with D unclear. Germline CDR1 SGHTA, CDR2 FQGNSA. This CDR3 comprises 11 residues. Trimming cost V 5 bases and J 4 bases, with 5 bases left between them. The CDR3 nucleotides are TGTGCCAGCAGCCCACTCACTGAAGCTTTCTTT. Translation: CASSPLTEAFF. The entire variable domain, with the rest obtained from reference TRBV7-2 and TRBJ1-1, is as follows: GAGVSQSPSNKVTEKGKDVELRCDPISGHTALYWYRQSLGQGLEFLIYFQGNSAPDKSGLPSDRFSAERTGGSVSTLTIQRTQQEDSAVYLCASSPLTEAFFGQGTRLTVV.

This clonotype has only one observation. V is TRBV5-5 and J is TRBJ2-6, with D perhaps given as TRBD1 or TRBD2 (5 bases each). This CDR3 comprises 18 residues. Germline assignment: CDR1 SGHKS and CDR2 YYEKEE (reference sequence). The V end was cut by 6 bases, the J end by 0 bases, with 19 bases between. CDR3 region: CASTREGRLVSGANVLTF. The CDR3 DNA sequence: TGTGCCAGCACTCGAGAGGGGCGCCTTGTCTCTGGGGCCAACGTCCTGACTTTC.

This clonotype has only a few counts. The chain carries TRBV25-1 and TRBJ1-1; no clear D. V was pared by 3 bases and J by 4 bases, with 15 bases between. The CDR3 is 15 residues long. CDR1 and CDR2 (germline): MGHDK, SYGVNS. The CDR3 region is CASSDNKHSSTEAFF. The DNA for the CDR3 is TGTGCCAGCAGTGATAACAAACATAGTAGCACTGAAGCTTTCTTT.